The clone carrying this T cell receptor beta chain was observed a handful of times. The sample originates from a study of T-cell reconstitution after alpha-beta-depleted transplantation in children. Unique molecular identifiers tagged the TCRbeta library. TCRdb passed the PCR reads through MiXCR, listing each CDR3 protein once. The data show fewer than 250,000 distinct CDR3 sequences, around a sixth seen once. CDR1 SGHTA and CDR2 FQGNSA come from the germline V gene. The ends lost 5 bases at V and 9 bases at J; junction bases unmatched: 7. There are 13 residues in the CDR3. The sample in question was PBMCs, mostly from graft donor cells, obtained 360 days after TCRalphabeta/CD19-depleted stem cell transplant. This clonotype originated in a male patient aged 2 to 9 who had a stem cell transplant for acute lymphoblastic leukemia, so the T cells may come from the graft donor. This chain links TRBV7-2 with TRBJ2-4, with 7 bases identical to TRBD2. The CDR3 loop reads CASSIAGEGIQYF. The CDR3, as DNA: TGTGCCAGCAGCATCGCGGGAGAGGGCATTCAGTACTTC.